A selection of T cell receptor beta chains follows, all from one sample in a study of a mutant IDH1 vaccine in newly diagnosed glioma. Only in-frame clones appear in the TCRdb table, and some are missing; sequencing was by immunoSEQ multiplex PCR. This table holds tens of thousands of clones, around 80% found once. For these TCRs, the target antigens are not known. The specimen was PBMCs, collected from a glioma patient whose treatment included an IDH1 peptide vaccine. These receptors were obtained from a man aged 40-49 years with glioma. Both conserved end residues are trimmed from each CDR3. The size field is filled for only some rows; it gives once, few, many or a size class.

cdr3_aa | clone_size | j_call | v_call
ASSSRGGTTYNEQF | . | TRBJ2-1 | TRBV4-1
ASSPGSGREKLF | . | TRBJ1-4 | TRBV18
ASSFQDQQY | . | TRBJ2-7 | TRBV5-4
ASRRTMFAGPQH | few | TRBJ1-5 | TRBV2
ASSQEQGYNTGELF | . | TRBJ2-2 | TRBV4-1
ASRGMGTEAF | . | TRBJ1-1 | TRBV2
ASGLGTEGTEAF | few | TRBJ1-1 | TRBV12-5
ASSLPGQGNEKLF | . | TRBJ1-4 | TRBV7-9
ASSHGIGYSGNTIY | . | TRBJ1-3 | TRBV18
ASSDPFGLTEAF | . | TRBJ1-1 | TRBV19
SARRVETQY | . | TRBJ2-5 | TRBV20-1
ASTGGDRDNGELF | . | TRBJ2-2 | TRBV25-1
ASSSSTGFSTEAF | . | TRBJ1-1 | TRBV5-5
ASSSLLNEQF | . | TRBJ2-1 | TRBV7-9
SPTGTRTYEQY | . | TRBJ2-7 | TRBV29-1
ASRYTGPTGELF | . | TRBJ2-2 | TRBV6-1
AWQGAGELF | . | TRBJ2-2 | TRBV30
ASSGSDIYNEQF | . | TRBJ2-1 | TRBV9
ASSLGPAGPYNEQF | . | TRBJ2-1 | TRBV5-4
SVGDRGLVYGYT | few | TRBJ1-2 | TRBV29-1
ASSLGAPNTEAF | . | TRBJ1-1 | TRBV5-6
ASSAQGGTGELF | few | TRBJ2-2 | TRBV2
ASSPRAGYNEQF | few | TRBJ2-1 | TRBV9
SVGVNEQY | . | TRBJ2-7 | TRBV29-1
ASSQGPGQGNTEAF | . | TRBJ1-1 | TRBV4-1
ASSPRQGATDTQY | . | TRBJ2-3 | TRBV11-3
TSSPSGWSQEAF | . | TRBJ1-1 | TRBV9
ASSWGLAGGHEQF | . | TRBJ2-1 | TRBV25-1
ASSGALAGGETQY | . | TRBJ2-5 | TRBV28
ASSLSMASGRADEQY | once | TRBJ2-7 | TRBV5-1
ASSLAGSEETQY | . | TRBJ2-5 | TRBV5-1
ASSLSDTEAF | few | TRBJ1-1 | TRBV5-5
ASSLRGSYNEQF | . | TRBJ2-1 | TRBV5-4
ASSPQRNTDTQY | . | TRBJ2-3 | TRBV14
ASSLGAVNTEAF | . | TRBJ1-1 | TRBV7-6
ASSEGISSATNEKLF | . | TRBJ1-4 | TRBV25-1
ASSPRHGNTGELF | . | TRBJ2-2 | TRBV5-1
ASSEAGENTEAF | few | TRBJ1-1 | TRBV2
ASNNQGFRDQPQH | . | TRBJ1-5 | TRBV19
ASSLDIGRSTEAF | . | TRBJ1-1 | TRBV18
ASSFDSSNYGYT | . | TRBJ1-2 | TRBV7-9
SVVPSLGGYEQY | . | TRBJ2-7 | TRBV29-1
ASSLAVDLQETQY | . | TRBJ2-5 | TRBV5-1
SVETPKREKY | . | TRBJ2-4 | TRBV29-1
ASSPVGSGANVLT | . | TRBJ2-6 | TRBV18
ASSKGGTEAF | . | TRBJ1-1 | TRBV7-8
ASSASDNEQF | . | TRBJ2-1 | TRBV7-6
ASSCRDRGVNQPQH | . | TRBJ1-5 | TRBV21-1
ASSLGAPDTQY | . | TRBJ2-3 | TRBV7-2
ASSLDNSGAAGELF | . | TRBJ2-2 | TRBV5-1
ASSESLSNQPQH | few | TRBJ1-5 | TRBV25-1
ASSSENSWSHTGELF | . | TRBJ2-2 | TRBV11-3
ASSANPGGPGKNIQY | . | TRBJ2-4 | TRBV25-1
ASSSEGIEAF | few | TRBJ1-1 | TRBV2
ASLTGTGNQPQH | few | TRBJ1-5 | TRBV19
ASEPGTVNTEAF | . | TRBJ1-1 | TRBV5-5
ASSDSGIYGYT | . | TRBJ1-2 | TRBV7-8